The 21 T cell receptor beta chains below come from one sample, sequenced in a study of cytomegalovirus exposure and HLA in healthy donors. The study ran its PCR with 60 Vbeta and 13 Jbeta primers. The data were produced by immunoSEQ multiplex PCR, yet TCRdb's version contains in-frame clones alone and is incomplete. The table lists about 160,000 clones, over 70% of them singletons. Sequenced input: PBMCs. The receptors were gathered from a man aged 25-40 years in good health and CMV-seronegative.

The chain carries TRBV27 and TRBJ1-1; unclear D gene. Looked up from germline, CDR1 is MNHEY and CDR2 is SMNVEV (reference sequence). CDR3 length equals 13 residues. V shed 7 bases and J shed 4 bases, with 13 bases lying between them. The DNA of the CDR3 is TGTGCCAGCAAAAAAACAGTGGTCACTGAAGCTTTCTTT. Amino acids: CASKKTVVTEAFF.

The chain employs TRBV30 and TRBJ1-6; D remains ambiguous. Germline V gene data show CDR1 as GTSNPN and CDR2 as SVGIG (reference sequence). This CDR3 contains 15 residues. The V end was cut by 1 base, the J end by 0 bases, with 7 bases between. The CDR3 is CAWSAQSSYNSPLHF. In nucleotides, the CDR3 is TGTGCCTGGAGTGCACAGAGCTCCTATAATTCACCCCTCCACTTT. The entire variable domain, with the rest obtained from reference TRBV30 and TRBJ1-6, is as follows: SQTIHQWPATLVQPVGSPLSLECTVEGTSNPNLYWYRQAAGRGLQLLFYSVGIGQISSEVPQNLSASRPQDRQFILSSKKLLLSDSGFYLCAWSAQSSYNSPLHFGNGTRLTVT.

The chain recombines TRBV28 with TRBJ2-3; maybe TRBD1 (5 bases). The V end lost 5 bases, the J end lost 0 bases, and 12 bases lay between the germline ends. From germline, CDR1 is MDHEN and CDR2 SYDVKM. The CDR3 is 15 residues long. The CDR3 loop reads CASSTAGQSTDTQYF. The CDR3 DNA is TGTGCCAGCAGTACCGCAGGGCAGAGCACAGATACGCAGTATTTT.

V and J are TRBV11-3 and TRBJ2-2, with D possibly TRBD1 on 5 matching bases. Germline V gene lookup returns CDR1 SGHNT and CDR2 YENEEA. There are 15 residues in the CDR3. V gave up 2 bases and J gave up 4 bases, with 11 bases separating them. The CDR3 reads CASSLTVTGTGELFF. Written as DNA, the CDR3 is TGTGCCAGCAGCTTAACTGTTACAGGCACCGGGGAGCTGTTTTTT.

The chain carries TRBV10-3 and TRBJ2-2, with TRBD2 matching over 7 bases. CDR1 is ENHRY, CDR2 SYGVKD, per germline. V was pared by 6 bases and J by 3 bases, with 7 bases of the junction left unmatched. This CDR3 has 15 amino acids. CDR3 residues: CAISPGLGDTGELFF. The DNA for the CDR3 is TGTGCCATCAGCCCTGGACTAGGGGACACCGGGGAGCTGTTTTTT.

This chain connects TRBV5-4 to TRBJ2-4; TRBD1 is a possible D gene (6 bases). Germline V gene lookup returns CDR1 SGHNT and CDR2 YYREEE (reference sequence). V dropped 4 bases and J dropped 0 bases, with 14 bases sitting between them. This CDR3 contains 16 residues. CDR3 DNA sequence: TGTGCCAGCAGCGCCGGGACACCCCTAGCCAAAAACATTCAGTACTTC. It codes for CASSAGTPLAKNIQYF.

This clone was counted a few times. The chain uses TRBV7-9 and TRBJ1-1; 7 nucleotides agree with TRBD1. Germline V gene lookup returns CDR1 SEHNR and CDR2 FQNEAQ (reference sequence). V was pared by 1 base and J by 1 base, with 3 bases of the junction left unmatched. CDR3 length: 15 amino acids. CDR3 loop: CASSLGRQGNTEAFF. The CDR3 nucleotides are TGTGCCAGCAGCTTAGGGAGACAGGGGAACACTGAAGCTTTCTTT. Drawing the rest from reference TRBV7-9 and TRBJ1-1, the complete variable domain is DTGVSQNPRHKITKRGQNVTFRCDPISEHNRLYWYRQTLGQGPEFLTYFQNEAQLEKSRLLSDRFSAERPKGSFSTLEIQRTEQGDSAMYLCASSLGRQGNTEAFFGQGTRLTVV.

The chain couples TRBV19 to TRBJ1-2; 8 bases are a match to TRBD1. J gave up 4 bases and V 4 bases, and 2 bases lay outside the gene matches. From germline, CDR1 is LNHDA and CDR2 SQIVND (reference sequence). This CDR3 region has 13 residues. The DNA for the CDR3 is TGTGCCAGTAGTAGAGGGACAGGCTATGGCTACACCTTC. Encoded protein: CASSRGTGYGYTF. The full variable domain, its missing parts supplied by reference TRBV19 and TRBJ1-2, is DGGITQSPKYLFRKEGQNVTLSCEQNLNHDAMYWYRQDPGQGLRLIYYSQIVNDFQKGDIAEGYSVSREKKESFPLTVTSAQKNPTAFYLCASSRGTGYGYTFGSGTRLTVV.

The rearrangement links TRBV28 to TRBJ2-1, with 12 bases matching TRBD1. V shed 5 bases, J shed 5 bases, and the junction held 10 bases outside the gene matches. Germline lookup yields CDR1 MDHEN and CDR2 SYDVKM. The CDR3 length is 17 residues. In DNA, the CDR3 is TGTGCCAGCAGTCTTTCCGGGACAGGGGGCCCTAACAATGAGCAGTTCTTC. Encoded protein: CASSLSGTGGPNNEQFF.

V gene TRBV5-4 combines with J gene TRBJ1-2, with D hard to call. The CDR3 length is 12 residues. V was shortened by 4 bases and J by 8 bases, with 12 bases between the two germline ends. The V gene's germline CDR1 is SGHNT and CDR2 YYREEE (reference sequence). The DNA of the CDR3 is TGTGCCAGCAGCAAGGAGACCGACGGCTACACCTTC. Protein: CASSKETDGYTF. Variable domain in full (rest from reference TRBV5-4 and TRBJ1-2): ETGVTQSPTHLIKTRGQQVTLRCSSQSGHNTVSWYQQALGQGPQFIFQYYREEENGRGNFPPRFSGLQFPNYSSELNVNALELDDSALYLCASSKETDGYTFGSGTRLTVV.

J is TRBJ2-7 and V is TRBV11-2; the match to TRBD2 covers 15 bases. Trimming cost V 3 bases and J 1 base; bases outside gene matches: 10. Germline CDR1 is SGHAT and CDR2 is FQNNGV. The CDR3 is made up of 19 amino acids. The CDR3 bases are TGTGCCAGCAGCTTGCCTGCGGGGACTAGCGGGAGGCTTTCCTACGAGCAGTACTTC. Translation: CASSLPAGTSGRLSYEQYF.

This clone was seen only once. V gene TRBV10-3 combines with J gene TRBJ2-7, with D possibly being TRBD1 (5 bases). CDR1 ENHRY and CDR2 SYGVKD come from the germline V gene. There are 15 residues in the CDR3. V lost 5 bases to trimming and J lost 2 bases, with 16 bases between them. This CDR3 is CAISRTGLVAYEQYF. CDR3 in DNA: TGTGCCATCAGTCGTACAGGTCTTGTCGCCTACGAGCAGTACTTC.

The chain is built from TRBV5-1 and TRBJ2-2; 9 nucleotides match TRBD2. This CDR3 has 16 amino acids. CDR1 is SGHRS, CDR2 YFSETQ, per germline. J gave up 5 bases and V 4 bases, and 9 bases lay outside the gene matches. This CDR3 reads CASSTTGSGGTGELFF. The CDR3 DNA reads as TGCGCCAGCAGCACGACAGGGAGCGGGGGGACCGGGGAGCTGTTTTTT.

The chain combines TRBV29-1 with TRBJ2-3; the match to TRBD2 covers 13 bases. Germline CDR1 is SQVTM and CDR2 is ANQGSEA. Trimming took 7 bases from V and 3 from J; bases not matched to a gene: 4. This CDR3 contains 14 residues. The CDR3 DNA sequence: TGCAGCGGTTCACTAGCGGGAGGGACAGATACGCAGTATTTT. It translates to CSGSLAGGTDTQYF.

This chain connects TRBV19 to TRBJ1-6; 7 bases align to TRBD1. The CDR3 is 16 amino acids. Germline-derived CDR1 and CDR2 are LNHDA and SQIVND (reference sequence). Trimming took 6 bases from V and 7 from J; bases not matched to a gene: 12. The CDR3 loop reads CASSAFLGQKNSPLHF. In DNA, the CDR3 is TGTGCCAGTAGCGCTTTCCTGGGACAGAAAAATTCACCCCTCCACTTT.

The CDR3 region is CASTPGAQGLNSPLHF. CDR3 bases: TGTGCCAGCACTCCTGGGGCGCAGGGGCTAAATTCACCCCTCCACTTT. The chain recombines TRBV27 with TRBJ1-6; D is possibly TRBD1 (6 bases). The CDR3 consists of 16 residues. CDR1 and CDR2 (germline): MNHEY, SMNVEV (reference sequence). V shed 7 bases and J shed 7 bases, with 20 bases lying between them.

V gene TRBV28 combines with J gene TRBJ2-6; TRBD1 matches at 10 bases. V trimming: 8 bases; J trimming: 5 bases; junction bases outside the gene matches: 12. Germline V gives CDR1 MDHEN, CDR2 SYDVKM. The CDR3 length is 17 residues. The CDR3 sequence: CASHKTGGDVRANVLTF. The CDR3 coding sequence is TGTGCCAGCCATAAGACAGGGGGCGATGTTCGGGCCAACGTCCTGACTTTC.

This rearrangement joins TRBV5-1 to TRBJ1-2; D gene unclear. CDR1 and CDR2 from the germline V gene are SGHRS and YFSETQ. V lost 1 base to trimming and J lost 5 bases, with 12 bases between them. The CDR3 covers 14 residues. The CDR3 bases are TGCGCCAGCAGCTTGACGGCAGGTTCGTATGGCTACACCTTC. It yields the protein CASSLTAGSYGYTF.

The chain joins TRBV28 to TRBJ1-5; TRBD1 matches 8 bases. Germline values: CDR1 MDHEN, CDR2 SYDVKM. Trimming at V came to 6 bases and at J to 4 bases, leaving 8 bases not matched to a gene. The CDR3 is 15 amino acids. The CDR3, as DNA: TGTGCCAGCAGCCTAGGGGGACAGGTTAATCAGCCCCAGCATTTT. It yields the protein CASSLGGQVNQPQHF.

This chain links TRBV11-2 with TRBJ1-2; no clear D. V gave up 5 bases and J gave up 4 bases, with 17 bases separating them. The germline V gene has CDR1 SGHAT and CDR2 FQNNGV. The CDR3 spans 15 residues. This CDR3 is CASSHYPQELYGYTF. The CDR3 DNA follows: TGTGCCAGCAGCCACTACCCCCAAGAGCTCTATGGCTACACCTTC. Full variable domain (remainder filled in from reference TRBV11-2 and TRBJ1-2): EAGVAQSPRYKIIEKRQSVAFWCNPISGHATLYWYQQILGQGPKLLIQFQNNGVVDDSQLPKDRFSAERLKGVDSTLKIQPAKLEDSAVYLCASSHYPQELYGYTFGSGTRLTVV.

This clone was seen only once. This rearrangement joins TRBV28 to TRBJ1-1; a possible D gene is TRBD1 (5 bases). V was trimmed by 5 bases and J by 6 bases, leaving 13 bases between them. This CDR3 is built from 13 residues. Looked up from germline, CDR1 is MDHEN and CDR2 is SYDVKM. The chain's CDR3 is CASSIQGNPEAFF. Written as DNA, the CDR3 is TGTGCCAGCAGTATCCAGGGAAATCCTGAAGCTTTCTTT.